In this sample, the clone carrying this T cell receptor (beta chain) turned up many times. Antigen: not known. This sample was included in a study of CD8+CD57+ T cells in acquired aplastic anemia. About the research overall: The DNA of sorted CD4+ and CD8+ cells averaged 3.2 ug. Read counts for CD4+ cells (from healthy donors) averaged about 10 million. Study results and caveats: About 30 CD8+ CDR3 sequences occurred in both the patients and the controls. CD8+ Simpson's diversity did not differ significantly between patients and controls.

CDR3 and TCR beta VDJ profiling relied on genomic DNA as the template. MiXCR, applied by TCRdb to the reads, yields one record per CDR3 protein. The table lists about 190,000 distinct CDR3 sequences, 54% of them singletons. The clonotype was recovered from a human donor in good health, serving as a control. Sequencing input: sorted CD4+, CD8+, or CD8+CD57+ T cells (not recorded which) from PBMCs.

The CDR3 region is CASSKGGPQETQYF. CDR3 in DNA: TGCGCCAGCAGCAAAGGGGGGCCCCAAGAGACCCAGTACTTC. J is TRBJ2-5 and V is TRBV5-1; D possibly uses TRBD1 or TRBD2 (6 bases each). Germline lookup yields CDR1 SGHRS and CDR2 YFSETQ. V was clipped by 4 bases and J by 1 base, with 11 bases between them. This CDR3 spans 14 amino acids.